The 30 T cell receptor beta chains reported below all come from one sample, sequenced in a study of T cells in Graves' hyperthyroidism and ophthalmopathy. The source material, RNA transcripts, was used to amplify TCR beta CDR3 regions. Carried out on the TCR CDR3, a first-round RT-PCR used the HTBI primer set. TCRdb re-called the multiplex PCR reads with MiXCR, one entry per CDR3 protein. The sample includes fewer than 700,000 distinct CDR3 sequences, roughly 18% of them seen just once. The sequenced sample consisted of blood. The receptors stem from a woman between 18 and 30 years old with Graves' ophthalmopathy.

The chain is built from TRBV6-6 and TRBJ1-2, with TRBD1 identical over 7 bases. The CDR3 is made up of 15 amino acids. Germline V gene sequence: CDR1 MNHNY, CDR2 SVGAGI (reference sequence). J lost 7 bases, V lost 2 bases, and 10 bases had no gene match. The CDR3 sequence: CASSYGDSGDSGYTF. The CDR3 nucleotides are TGTGCCAGCAGTTACGGGGACAGCGGGGATTCTGGCTACACCTTC.

This sequence joins TRBV28 and TRBJ2-7, with 9 positions matching TRBD1. This CDR3 is 17 amino acids long. CDR1 is MDHEN, CDR2 SYDVKM, per germline. Trimming took 3 bases from V and 6 from J; bases not matched to a gene: 15. CDR3 sequence: CASSLIGWTGVRGEQYF. CDR3 coding DNA: TGTGCCAGCAGTTTGATTGGGTGGACAGGGGTGCGGGGCGAGCAGTACTTC.

There are a few counts of this clonotype. This rearrangement joins TRBV7-2 to TRBJ1-4, with D perhaps TRBD1 (6 bases). There are 13 residues in the CDR3. The ends were cut back, 8 bases at V and 8 bases at J, with 15 bases in the middle. Looked up from germline, CDR1 is SGHTA and CDR2 is FQGNSA. CDR3 in DNA: TGTGCCAGCTCGACAGGTGGGAGGGAAAAACTGTTTTTT. Translating gives CASSTGGREKLFF.

CDR3 coding DNA: TGTGCCAGTAGACCCGGGACTATGAACACCGGGGAGCTGTTTTTT. It translates to CASRPGTMNTGELFF. The rearrangement links TRBV19 to TRBJ2-2, with 7 bases that match TRBD2. The germline CDR1 and CDR2 sequences are LNHDA and SQIVND (reference sequence). The CDR3 spans 15 residues. The V and J ends lost 6 bases and 1 base, in that order; junction bases with no gene match: 5.

The chain links TRBV5-1 to TRBJ2-2; TRBD1 matches at 10 bases. This CDR3 region has 16 residues. J was trimmed by 4 bases and V by 5 bases; bases with no gene match: 8. The germline V gene has CDR1 SGHRS and CDR2 YFSETQ. In DNA form, the CDR3 reads TGCGCCAGCAGGACCGGGACAGGGGCCACCACCGGGGAGCTGTTTTTT. Protein sequence: CASRTGTGATTGELFF.

This clonotype was observed a few times. CDR3 sequence reads: CASSLWATRPLNTEAFF. In DNA form, the CDR3 reads TGTGCCAGCAGCTTGTGGGCAACCAGGCCCTTGAACACTGAAGCTTTCTTT. This chain uses TRBV7-6 with TRBJ1-1; no reliable D call. The CDR3 consists of 17 residues. Germline-derived CDR1 and CDR2 are SGHVS and FNYEAQ. V lost 3 bases and J lost 0, with 17 bases in between.

This clonotype showed up many times. The chain has TRBV28 and TRBJ1-1; a possible D gene is TRBD1 (5 bases). From germline, CDR1 is MDHEN and CDR2 SYDVKM. V lost 5 bases, J lost 0 bases, and 10 bases lay in between. The CDR3 covers 14 residues. The CDR3: CASSPPGVNTEAFF. As DNA, the CDR3 is TGTGCCAGCAGTCCCCCGGGGGTGAACACTGAAGCTTTCTTT. The whole variable domain, filled in from reference TRBV28 and TRBJ1-1, reads DVKVTQSSRYLVKRTGEKVFLECVQDMDHENMFWYRQDPGLGLRLIYFSYDVKMKEKGDIPEGYSVSREKKERFSLILESASTNQTSMYLCASSPPGVNTEAFFGQGTRLTVV.

The chain carries TRBV10-3 and TRBJ2-4; 7 positions match TRBD1. CDR1 and CDR2 from the germline V gene are ENHRY and SYGVKD. V gave up 0 bases and J gave up 12 bases; unmatched junction bases: 11. This CDR3 spans 15 amino acids. The CDR3 DNA follows: TGTGCCATCAGTGAGTCAGGGGGCAGCCAAGGGGGTCAGTACTTC. It codes for CAISESGGSQGGQYF.

This clonotype was detected many times. The chain joins TRBV27 to TRBJ2-7; D unresolved. This CDR3 comprises 15 residues. Germline V gene data show CDR1 as MNHEY and CDR2 as SMNVEV (reference sequence). V was pared by 2 bases and J by 0 bases, with 11 bases between. For the CDR3, the DNA is TGTGCCAGCAGTTTAACAGCTAGGGACTCCTACGAGCAGTACTTC. It codes for CASSLTARDSYEQYF.

This clonotype was detected many times. The CDR3 coding sequence is TGTGCCAGCAGCTTACTAGCGGGAGAACCAGATACGCAGTATTTT. Protein product: CASSLLAGEPDTQYF. This chain uses TRBV11-2 with TRBJ2-3; 10 bases fit TRBD2. This CDR3 contains 15 residues. The V gene end was trimmed by 2 bases and the J gene end by 4 bases; junction bases not matched to a gene: 3. Germline V gene sequence: CDR1 SGHAT, CDR2 FQNNGV.

Worth noting for this clonotype: It is likely a read error, because the conserved phenylalanine at the end of the CDR3 is missing. This CDR3 is CSARDLETGFNYGYTS. In DNA, the CDR3 is TGCAGTGCTAGAGATCTCGAGACAGGATTTAACTATGGCTACACCTCC. The V call is TRBV20-1, the J call TRBJ1-2, with D tentatively TRBD1 (6 bases). Trimming took 0 bases from V and 1 from J, leaving 15 bases between them. CDR1 and CDR2 from the germline V gene are DFQATT and SNEGSKA (reference sequence). The length of the CDR3 is 16 residues.

The chain couples TRBV2 to TRBJ1-5; D is unclear. Germline V gene data show CDR1 as SNHLY and CDR2 as FYNNEI. The CDR3 has 15 amino acids. Trimming took 2 bases from V and 1 from J, leaving 9 bases between them. The CDR3 is CASSESGSSNQPQHF. The CDR3 DNA reads TGTGCCAGCAGTGAATCTGGTTCCAGCAATCAGCCCCAGCATTTT.

This clonotype was seen only a few times. The rearrangement joins TRBV14 to TRBJ1-1; no clear D. The germline CDR1 and CDR2 sequences are SGHDN and FVKESK. The V end lost 2 bases, the J end lost 1 base, and 8 bases lay between the germline ends. The CDR3 sequence is 14 residues long. The CDR3 nucleotides read TGTGCCAGCAGCCAATGGTCGGAGAACACTGAAGCTTTCTTT. Encoded protein: CASSQWSENTEAFF.

This clonotype showed up many times. The J gene is TRBJ2-2, the V gene TRBV7-2; tentative D call: TRBD1 (6 bases). CDR1 and CDR2 (germline): SGHTA, FQGNSA. The CDR3 contains 14 residues. The V end was cut by 1 base, the J end by 4 bases, with 7 bases between. CDR3: CASSLGTATGELFF. The CDR3 DNA sequence: TGTGCCAGCAGCTTAGGGACAGCCACCGGGGAGCTGTTTTTT.

This clonotype was observed at least ten times. The chain is built from TRBV11-2 and TRBJ2-7; D might be TRBD1 (6 bases). Trimming removed 8 bases at V and 1 base at J, with 21 bases between. From germline, CDR1 is SGHAT and CDR2 FQNNGV. CDR3 length: 16 amino acids. DNA for the CDR3: TGTGCCAGCTCAGCCCAGCCGGGACAAGGATCCTACGAGCAGTACTTC. This encodes CASSAQPGQGSYEQYF.

This clonotype was counted ten times or more. This chain links TRBV3-1 with TRBJ2-5, with a tentative D call TRBD1 (6 bases). Per germline, CDR1 LGHDT and CDR2 YNNKEL (reference sequence). Between the trimmed V and J ends, which lost 2 bases and 3 bases, there was a span of 13 bases. The CDR3 is made up of 15 amino acids. The CDR3 DNA sequence: TGTGCCAGCAGCCAATTCTCCAGGGGTGAAGAGACCCAGTACTTC. This translates into CASSQFSRGEETQYF.

This clonotype was seen at least ten times. The chain is built from TRBV12-3 or TRBV12-4 and TRBJ2-3; 9 bases align to TRBD2. V gave up 7 bases and J gave up 3 bases; unmatched junction bases: 8. CDR3 size: 15 residues. DNA of the CDR3: TGTGCCAGCACCCTGGGACTAGCCACGACAGATACGCAGTATTTT. This sequence encodes CASTLGLATTDTQYF.

This clonotype was counted a few times. A junction end diverges from the germline sequence, so it may reflect a read error. The chain carries TRBV11-2 and TRBJ2-1, with D perhaps given as TRBD1 or TRBD2 (5 bases each). The CDR3 runs to 13 residues. Germline CDR1 is SGHAT and CDR2 is FQNNGV. The CDR3 sequence is CASNLDSGPEQFF. Written as DNA, the CDR3 is TGTGCCAGCAACTTAGATTCGGGACCTGAGCAGTTCTTC.

This clonotype was observed many times. The CDR3 sequence is CASRDFGGAAENEQFF. In nucleotides, the CDR3 is TGTGCCAGCAGGGACTTCGGAGGGGCCGCAGAGAATGAGCAGTTCTTC. The chain carries TRBV2 and TRBJ2-1; a possible D gene is TRBD2 (6 bases). Deletions cut 6 bases from V and 7 bases from J, with 22 bases between. This CDR3 contains 16 residues. Germline V gene sequence: CDR1 SNHLY, CDR2 FYNNEI.

The CDR3 is CSVARTSGRGTQYF. The CDR3 DNA is TGCAGCGTGGCAAGGACTAGCGGGAGAGGTACGCAGTATTTT. The chain carries TRBV29-1 and TRBJ2-3; 13 nucleotides agree with TRBD2. The CDR3 length is 14 residues. The germline gives CDR1 SQVTM, CDR2 ANQGSEA. Trimming took 6 bases from V and 8 from J; bases not matched to a gene: 8.

The V call is TRBV7-3, the J call TRBJ2-2, with D uncertain. The V end was cut by 2 bases, the J end by 6 bases, with 7 bases between. This CDR3 is 13 amino acids long. Germline CDR1 and CDR2: SGHTA and FQGTGA. CDR3 nucleotide sequence: TGTGCCAGCAGCTTAGATCCCCCCGGGGAGCTGTTTTTT. Residues: CASSLDPPGELFF.

The chain is built from TRBV19 and TRBJ2-7; 10 bases map to TRBD2. This CDR3 spans 15 amino acids. Germline CDR1 and CDR2: LNHDA and SQIVND (reference sequence). V shed 0 bases, J shed 6 bases, and the junction held 5 bases outside the gene matches. The CDR3 DNA sequence: TGTGCCAGTAGTATAGAAGCTAGCGGGAGTCCCGAGCAGTACTTC. It yields the protein CASSIEASGSPEQYF.

This clonotype has more than one count but fewer than ten. This chain links TRBV7-9 with TRBJ1-6, with 7 bases aligning to TRBD1. The V segment lost 5 bases and the J segment 7 bases; nucleotides outside the gene matches: 8. The CDR3 extends over 15 amino acids. Germline V gives CDR1 SEHNR, CDR2 FQNEAQ (reference sequence). The chain's CDR3 is CASSARQGRNSPLHF. The CDR3 DNA reads as TGTGCCAGCAGCGCACGACAGGGAAGGAATTCACCCCTCCACTTT.

There are many counts of this clonotype. The rearrangement uses TRBV12-3 or TRBV12-4 and TRBJ2-7, with D uncertain. The CDR3 sequence is 11 residues long. V lost 10 bases and J 5 bases, leaving 12 bases between the germline ends. DNA of the CDR3: TGTGCCACCTCACAGAGAAACGAGCAGTACTTC. It encodes CATSQRNEQYF.

This clonotype came up a few times. The chain couples TRBV11-2 to TRBJ2-2; 8 nucleotides agree with TRBD1. Germline CDR1 SGHAT, CDR2 FQNNGV. The CDR3 has 17 amino acids. The trim removed 5 bases at V and 0 bases at J, leaving 8 bases unmatched. In DNA form, the CDR3 reads TGTGCCAGCAGCCCCATAGGACAGGGCGCGAACACCGGGGAGCTGTTTTTT. Translated: CASSPIGQGANTGELFF.

Comments on this clonotype: A read error may be the cause here, since a much bigger clone is one base away. The CDR3 DNA follows: TGTGCCAGCCGGGACTCCCGCGACGAGCAGTTCTTC. Its translation is CASRDSRDEQFF. The chain is built from TRBV7-2 and TRBJ2-1; possible D gene TRBD2, 6 bases. Germline V lookup: CDR1 SGHTA, CDR2 FQGNSA. V was pared by 8 bases and J by 10 bases, with 15 bases between. This CDR3 region has 12 residues.

As concerns this clonotype: A much larger clone is a single base away; this may be a read error. The chain uses TRBV18 and TRBJ1-2; D may be TRBD1 (5 bases). CDR3 size: 13 residues. Deletions cut 5 bases from V and 8 bases from J, with 15 bases between. Germline-derived CDR1 and CDR2 are KGHSH and LQKENI. CDR3 loop: CASSSQGSKGYTF. CDR3 nucleotides: TGTGCCAGCTCATCGCAGGGTTCCAAAGGCTACACCTTC.

This clonotype turned up a few times. The chain carries TRBV6-1 and TRBJ1-2; no clear D. Per the germline V gene, CDR1 is MNHNS and CDR2 is SASEGT. V dropped 8 bases and J dropped 3 bases, with 4 bases sitting between them. The CDR3 length is 10 residues. CDR3 sequence (DNA): TGTGCCAGCGAGGACTATGGCTACACCTTC. It specifies CASEDYGYTF.

Many counts were recorded for this clonotype. The chain uses TRBV3-1 and TRBJ2-7; D may be TRBD1 (6 bases). V was shortened by 4 bases and J by 4 bases, with 14 bases between the two germline ends. The CDR3 runs to 14 residues. Per germline, CDR1 LGHDT and CDR2 YNNKEL (reference sequence). CDR3 DNA sequence: TGTGCCAGCAGCCCCCGGACAGATTATTACGAGCAGTACTTC. Amino acid sequence: CASSPRTDYYEQYF.

Ten or more counts support this clonotype. The genes are TRBV29-1 and TRBJ2-5; 9 nucleotides agree with TRBD2. The CDR3 totals 15 residues. Germline CDR1 is SQVTM and CDR2 is ANQGSEA. V lost 7 bases, J lost 1 base, and 10 bases stayed unmatched. DNA of the CDR3: TGCAGCGCTTCTTCCATAGCGGGAGCCCAAGAGACCCAGTACTTC. Encoded protein: CSASSIAGAQETQYF.